This record looks at one T cell receptor (beta chain) sequence and its context. Trimming at V came to 3 bases and at J to 2 bases, leaving 7 bases not matched to a gene. Germline CDR1 and CDR2: MRHNA and SNTAGT. The CDR3 runs 16 residues. This sample is part of a study of cytomegalovirus exposure and HLA in healthy donors. The overall study: A later analysis reported the 120 or so validation repertoires used the same platform as the roughly 700 first-cohort repertoires.

Method: immunoSEQ multiplex PCR; TCRdb's copy keeps in-frame clones and lacks some. The table lists roughly 50,000 clones, roughly 90% of them singletons. Sequencing was carried out using PBMCs. The chain links TRBV6-4 to TRBJ2-3; 8 bases fit TRBD2. The sequence derives from a man aged 18 to 35 in good health and CMV-seronegative. The CDR3 is CASSEAAGESTDTQYF. CDR3 bases: TGTGCCAGCAGTGAGGCAGCGGGAGAATCCACAGATACGCAGTATTTT.